This TCR beta chain was obtained from a study of tumor-infiltrating lymphocytes in primary liver carcinoma (dated by TCRdb to about 2017). Context from the whole study: Hepatocellular carcinoma (four) or combined HCC and intrahepatic cholangiocarcinoma (one) was present in the five patients, who were three men and two women aged 30 to 69 years. The study combined TCRbeta repertoire sequencing, expression microarrays and whole-exome sequencing across five regions of each liver tumor, with adjacent normal tissue and blood. The five patients had tumors of stage T1-T3 N0M0, with maximum diameters ranging from roughly 4 to 11 cm. To link TCRbeta repertoire diversity with the local molecular phenotype, the approximately 24 tumor region samples were profiled using Agilent mRNA microarrays. Technical replicate repertoires showed high reproducibility, with mean shared-clone rates around 0.9 and correlation coefficients above 0.95. TCRbeta repertoire sequencing covered 35 or so specimens from 5 patients: some 25 tumor regions, 5 adjacent noncancerous liver tissues and 5 peripheral blood samples. Each sample produced about 3.5 to 8 million productive TCRbeta reads, and read depth showed no significant difference between tissue types. The full study reports these points: Pairs of tumor regions showed greater repertoire overlap (mean roughly 35%) than tumor-adjacent pairs (roughly 17%) or tumor-blood pairs (approximately 14%), which is consistent with antigen-driven expansion. Compared with blood, tumors had a significantly larger share of the repertoire taken up by the top 250 clones (p = 0.039). Since the samples were bulk and unsorted, there was no way to compare CD4+ and CD8+ T cell repertoires. Because sequencing covered only the TCR beta chain and unpaired alpha chains were not captured, true repertoire diversity is likely underestimated. Only 4 to 6 patients were included in the study, and the authors note that the findings should be validated in a larger study. Only about 7-24% of top clones were present in all five regions of a tumor, suggesting spatial heterogeneity of tumor-infiltrating T cells.

The junction shows trimming of 1 base on V and 4 bases on J, plus 9 bases between the germline ends. CDR1 SGHRS and CDR2 YFSETQ are derived from the germline V gene. The CDR3 goes from the cysteine to the phenylalanine over 13 residues. CDR3 DNA only is kept here, 39 bases in frame from base 1. Total RNA and DNA were co-extracted without cell sorting from about 19-30 mg of bulk tissue using the AllPrep DNA/RNA mini kit. Between November 2015 and March 2016, about 5 patients in China with histopathologically diagnosed primary liver carcinoma had surgical resection. At the time of sampling, the patients had chronic HBV infection and had not received any treatment. Five spatially separated regions were sampled per tumor: superior, inferior, left-lateral and right-lateral poles, plus the tumor centre. Histology showed that every tumor sample contained more than 75% viable tumor cells. Pieces of fresh tumor and adjacent tissue were cut in half, with one half kept in RNAlater at -80 degrees C and the other half sent for histology.

Using a constant-region primer and ProtoScript II reverse transcriptase, TCRbeta-specific cDNA was reverse-transcribed from about 540 ng total RNA. TCRbeta libraries were built with three nested multiplex PCR rounds, a slightly modified ARM-PCR procedure. Each of the first two PCR rounds ran for roughly 9 cycles and used multiplex TRBV1-TRBV30 forward primers together with a Cbeta reverse primer. Sample barcodes and Illumina adapters were added in a final 25-cycle PCR using Deep VentR polymerase. Before sequencing, amplicons between 200 and 500 bp were purified from gel using a QIAquick gel extraction kit. An Illumina HiSeq 2500 was used to sequence the TCRbeta amplicons with 250-bp paired-end reads. The authors processed their data as follows. Trimmomatic v0.33 was used to quality-trim the reads, and FLASH v1.2.11 was used to merge paired reads so that full CDR3 sequences could be recovered. MiGEC v1.2.1b assigned V, D and J germline segments to the rearranged TCRbeta sequences. Clonotype statistics and Shannon-Wiener diversity indices were calculated with VDJtools v1.0.0. Except for diversity analysis, only each sample's 250 most abundant clonotypes were used in subsequent analyses to reduce sampling bias. TCRdb reworked the public reads: Q25 trimming with fastp, MiXCR clone assembly, productive beta chains retained. When rows share a CDR3 protein, they turn into one entry using the most common DNA and genes. The V and J calls come from TCRdb's annotation, not from the publication. Across this sample there are around 78,000 distinct CDR3 sequences, with around 75% seen only once. Jointly, the top ten make up roughly 15% of the sample.

In this sample, this clonotype turned up many times. No antigen is known for it. No base quality values were provided; no much bigger clone lies one nucleotide off. Here the chain combines TRBV5-1 and TRBJ2-7; TRBD1 might be the D gene, on 5 matching bases. The TCR was taken from a woman aged 55-75 years with primary liver carcinoma and hepatitis B virus infection. The sequenced material came from liver tumor tissue from sampling region 4. Explained via the paper, the cell subset or site label denotes: tumor region T4, right-lateral pole. The DNA reads as follows: TGCGCCAGCAGCTTGAGGGGCGAATACGAGCAGTACTTC. Translated, it reads CASSLRGEYEQYF.